The T cell receptor beta chain described here comes from a study of human T cells and chemical hapten exposure. Study details: Patients' scalps got diphenylcyclopropenone weekly throughout the approximately 24-week study.

Noted time point: patch test 1, 2 weeks after DPC sensitization. The sample's treatment: therapeutic diphenylcyclopropenone sensitization with weekly scalp DPC. This clonotype was picked up many times. TCRdb processed the RACE reads anew with MiXCR; each CDR3 protein has one entry. The sample comprises roughly 180,000 distinct CDR3 sequences, around 13% of which are singletons, and around 1.7% rests with the top ten. The receptor was isolated from a young woman with alopecia areata. Some clones in this sample may be carry-over from other donors' samples. This material consisted of whole blood, taken in connection with sensitization to the hapten diphenylcyclopropenone (DPC).

The CDR3 loop reads CASSPAGNQPQHF. The CDR3 nucleotides are TGTGCCAGCAGTCCAGCTGGCAATCAGCCCCAGCATTTT. The rearrangement joins TRBV6-5 to TRBJ1-5; no reliable D call. V lost 5 bases to trimming and J lost 2 bases, with 7 bases between them. This CDR3 is built from 13 residues. The germline gives CDR1 MNHEY, CDR2 SVGAGI.